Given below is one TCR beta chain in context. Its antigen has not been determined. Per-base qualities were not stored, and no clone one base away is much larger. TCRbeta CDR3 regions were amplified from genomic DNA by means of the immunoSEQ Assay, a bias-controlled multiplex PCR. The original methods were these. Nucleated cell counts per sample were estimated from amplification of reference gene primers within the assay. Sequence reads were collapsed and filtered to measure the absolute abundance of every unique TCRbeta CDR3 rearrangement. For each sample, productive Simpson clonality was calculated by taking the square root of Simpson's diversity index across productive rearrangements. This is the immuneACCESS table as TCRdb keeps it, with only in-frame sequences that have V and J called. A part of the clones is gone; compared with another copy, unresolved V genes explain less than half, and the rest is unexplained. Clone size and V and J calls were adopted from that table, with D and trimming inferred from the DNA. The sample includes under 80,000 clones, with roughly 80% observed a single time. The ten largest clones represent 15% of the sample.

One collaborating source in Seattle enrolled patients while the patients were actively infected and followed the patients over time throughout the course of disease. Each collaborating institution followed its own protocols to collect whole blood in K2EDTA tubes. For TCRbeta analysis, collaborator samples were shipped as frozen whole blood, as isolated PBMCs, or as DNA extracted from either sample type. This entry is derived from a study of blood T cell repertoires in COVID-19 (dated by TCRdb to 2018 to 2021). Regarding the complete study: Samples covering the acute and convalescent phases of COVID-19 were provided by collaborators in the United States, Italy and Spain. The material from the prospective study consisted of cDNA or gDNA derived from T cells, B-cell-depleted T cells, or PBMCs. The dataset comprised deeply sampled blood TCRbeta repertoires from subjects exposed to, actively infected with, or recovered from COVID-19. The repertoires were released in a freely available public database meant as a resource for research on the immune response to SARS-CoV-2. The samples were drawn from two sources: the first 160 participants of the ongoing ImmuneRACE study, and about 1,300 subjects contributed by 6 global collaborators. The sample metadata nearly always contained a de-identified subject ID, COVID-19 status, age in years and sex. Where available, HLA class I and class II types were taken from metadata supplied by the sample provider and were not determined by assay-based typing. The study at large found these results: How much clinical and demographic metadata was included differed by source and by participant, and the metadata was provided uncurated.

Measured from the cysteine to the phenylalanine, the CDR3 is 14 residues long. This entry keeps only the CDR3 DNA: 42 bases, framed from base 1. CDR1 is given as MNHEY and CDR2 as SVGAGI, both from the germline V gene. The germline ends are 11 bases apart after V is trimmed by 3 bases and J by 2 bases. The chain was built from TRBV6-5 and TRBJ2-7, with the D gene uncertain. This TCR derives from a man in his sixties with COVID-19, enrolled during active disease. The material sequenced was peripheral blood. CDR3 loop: CASSYPGRAYEQYF. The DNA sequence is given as TGTGCCAGCAGTTATCCCGGCCGGGCCTACGAGCAGTACTTC.